Below, 18 T cell receptor beta chains from the same sample are listed, as sequenced in a study of cytomegalovirus exposure and HLA in healthy donors. 13 Jbeta primers and 60 Vbeta primers were used for the PCR. Libraries were prepared by immunoSEQ multiplex PCR; TCRdb keeps only in-frame clonotypes and omits some of them. The sample lists under 200,000 clones; less than 90% were seen once. Sequencing was done on a sample of PBMCs. These receptors all come from a young man in good health and CMV-seronegative.

V gene TRBV19 combines with J gene TRBJ2-1, with TRBD1 matching over 7 bases. The CDR3 covers 13 residues. With 3 bases clipped from V and 5 bases from J, the junction kept 1 base outside the gene matches. In germline, CDR1 is LNHDA, CDR2 SQIVND (reference sequence). CDR3 sequence reads: CASSIGTDNEQFF. DNA for the CDR3: TGTGCCAGTAGTATCGGGACAGACAATGAGCAGTTCTTC.

The chain combines TRBV7-9 with TRBJ1-2; 7 bases align to TRBD1. The CDR3 totals 13 residues. V shed 5 bases, J shed 7 bases, and the junction held 7 bases outside the gene matches. The germline V gene encodes CDR1 SEHNR and CDR2 FQNEAQ (reference sequence). CDR3 in amino acids: CASSVRQGSGYTF. In DNA, the CDR3 is TGTGCCAGCAGCGTTCGACAGGGAAGTGGCTACACCTTC.

In this sample, this clone turned up a few times. J is TRBJ2-1 and V is TRBV6-5, with TRBD2 identical over 9 bases. J was trimmed by 10 bases and V by 5 bases; bases with no gene match: 9. The germline V gene has CDR1 MNHEY and CDR2 SVGAGI. The CDR3 runs 14 residues. Here the CDR3 reads CASSHGTSLQEQFF. The DNA of the CDR3 is TGTGCCAGCAGTCACGGGACTAGCCTTCAGGAGCAGTTCTTC.

The V gene is TRBV5-4, the J gene TRBJ2-2; 7 nucleotides agree with TRBD2. J was trimmed by 1 base and V by 4 bases; bases with no gene match: 13. Germline V CDR1 and CDR2: SGHNT, YYREEE (reference sequence). The CDR3 covers 18 residues. The DNA of the CDR3 is TGTGCCAGCAGCCCCGCCCCCTATAAGCGGGGGAACACCGGGGAGCTGTTTTTT. This gives the protein CASSPAPYKRGNTGELFF.

The chain couples TRBV27 to TRBJ2-2, with a weak D call TRBD2 (6 bases). This CDR3 contains 14 residues. The germline gives CDR1 MNHEY, CDR2 SMNVEV (reference sequence). The ends were cut back, 3 bases at V and 4 bases at J, with 9 bases in the middle. In nucleotides, the CDR3 is TGTGCCAGCAGTTTCGGAGGGAGCACCGGGGAGCTGTTTTTT. Residues: CASSFGGSTGELFF.

The chain is built from TRBV30 and TRBJ2-5; 7 bases are shared with TRBD2. The J segment lost 2 bases and the V segment lost 0 bases, leaving 6 bases of the junction unmatched. The CDR3 length is 15 residues. Germline V gene sequence: CDR1 GTSNPN, CDR2 SVGIG (reference sequence). In nucleotides, the CDR3 is TGTGCCTGGAGTGTAGGAGCGGGAACACAAGAGACCCAGTACTTC. This sequence encodes CAWSVGAGTQETQYF.

This chain connects TRBV7-3 to TRBJ2-2, with TRBD1 as a possible D gene (6 bases). Germline lookup yields CDR1 SGHTA and CDR2 FQGTGA. The CDR3 extends over 16 amino acids. Trimming pared 6 bases from V and 6 bases from J, leaving 20 bases between. For the CDR3, the DNA is TGTGCCAGCAGTTTTACCGGGACAAGCGCGTCCGGGGAGCTGTTTTTT. This codes for CASSFTGTSASGELFF.

Comment on this clone: The junction differs from germline at one of its ends, possibly a read error. The chain employs TRBV7-9 and TRBJ2-1; D is possibly TRBD2 (6 bases). This CDR3 is 12 amino acids long. CDR1 and CDR2 from the germline V gene are SEHNR and FQNEAQ (reference sequence). CDR3 sequence: CSSWGLGNEQFF. The CDR3 DNA reads as TGTTCCAGCTGGGGACTTGGCAATGAGCAGTTCTTC. Drawing the rest from reference TRBV7-9 and TRBJ2-1, the complete variable domain is DTGVSQNPRHKITKRGQNVTFRCDPISEHNRLYWYRQTLGQGPEFLTYFQNEAQLEKSRLLSDRFSAERPKGSFSTLEIQRTEQGDSAMYLCSSWGLGNEQFFGPGTRLTVL.

Here the CDR3 reads CASSRDFPEAFF. The CDR3 nucleotides read TGTGCCAGCAGCAGGGATTTCCCTGAAGCTTTCTTT. This rearrangement joins TRBV2 to TRBJ1-1, with D perhaps matching TRBD1 (5 bases). CDR1 and CDR2 from the germline V gene are SNHLY and FYNNEI. The CDR3 is 12 amino acids. V was clipped by 6 bases and J by 6 bases, with 11 bases between them.

V and J are TRBV6-5 and TRBJ2-7; 12 bases are shared with TRBD2. Germline V gene sequence: CDR1 MNHEY, CDR2 SVGAGI. There are 15 residues in the CDR3. Germline trimming cut 2 bases from V and 2 bases from J; bases unmatched to any gene: 1. The DNA of the CDR3 is TGTGCCAGCAGTTACCGGACTAGCGGGACCTACGAGCAGTACTTC. Its protein is CASSYRTSGTYEQYF.

The J gene is TRBJ2-5, the V gene TRBV7-6; a possible D gene is TRBD2 (5 bases). The V end was cut by 4 bases, the J end by 4 bases, with 13 bases between. This CDR3 comprises 14 residues. Germline V gives CDR1 SGHVS, CDR2 FNYEAQ. The chain's CDR3 is CASSSRTAGETQYF. The CDR3 nucleotides are TGTGCCAGCAGCTCTAGGACCGCGGGAGAGACCCAGTACTTC.

The chain couples TRBV15 to TRBJ2-7; 9 bases fit TRBD2. Germline V CDR1 and CDR2: LNHNV, YYDKDF (reference sequence). The CDR3 length is 15 residues. The ends lost 0 bases at V and 6 bases at J; junction bases unmatched: 6. The CDR3 DNA is TGTGCCACCAGCAGAGATGTAGCGGGAGCGGGCGAGCAGTACTTC. Amino acid sequence: CATSRDVAGAGEQYF.

The rearrangement joins TRBV9 to TRBJ1-3; no clear D. CDR1 is SGDLS, CDR2 YYNGEE, per germline. Trimming took off 2 bases at V and 0 bases at J, with 6 bases between the two ends. The CDR3 length is 14 residues. CDR3 in amino acids: CASSVTNSGNTIYF. CDR3 nucleotides: TGTGCCAGCAGCGTCACAAACTCTGGAAACACCATATATTTT.

V usage is TRBV15 and J usage is TRBJ2-3, with TRBD2 matching over 8 bases. V shed 8 bases, J shed 6 bases, and the junction held 19 bases outside the gene matches. Germline CDR1 LNHNV, CDR2 YYDKDF (reference sequence). The CDR3 consists of 17 residues. The DNA of the CDR3 is TGTGCCACCTCCACCTGGGCCAGCGGGGGCGTCGGGGATACGCAGTATTTT. It codes for CATSTWASGGVGDTQYF.

The chain carries TRBV6-1 and TRBJ2-3, with D unresolved. The CDR3 has 14 residues. Germline V CDR1 and CDR2: MNHNS, SASEGT. V was cut by 4 bases and J by 1 base, with 9 bases left in between. The CDR3 nucleotides read TGTGCCAGCAGTGGGCGACTGGGCACAGATACGCAGTATTTT. This sequence encodes CASSGRLGTDTQYF.

The V call is TRBV5-1, the J call TRBJ2-1, with TRBD2 matching over 9 bases. CDR3 length: 16 residues. Germline loops: CDR1 SGHRS, CDR2 YFSETQ. V was pared by 0 bases and J by 4 bases, with 5 bases of the junction left unmatched. CDR3 sequence: CASSLVVSGGYNEQFF. The CDR3, as DNA: TGCGCCAGCAGCTTGGTCGTGAGCGGGGGGTACAATGAGCAGTTCTTC.

This clone has a handful of counts. The chain combines TRBV4-3 with TRBJ2-7; perhaps TRBD1 as D (6 bases). Germline CDR1 is LGHNA and CDR2 is YSLEER. V lost 2 bases and J 2 bases, leaving 10 bases between the germline ends. This CDR3 contains 14 residues. Here the CDR3 reads CASSQSDSTYEQYF. CDR3 DNA: TGCGCCAGCAGCCAATCGGACAGTACCTACGAGCAGTACTTC.

This clone was observed a single time. The chain uses TRBV11-3 and TRBJ2-1, with D possibly matching TRBD2 (5 bases). Germline values: CDR1 SGHNT, CDR2 YENEEA. The CDR3 contains 14 residues. Trimming pared 1 base from V and 3 bases from J, leaving 7 bases between. DNA of the CDR3: TGTGCCAGCAGCTTAGCAACTAGCTACAATGAGCAGTTCTTC. Translation gives CASSLATSYNEQFF.